This T cell receptor (beta chain) was identified in a study of cytotoxic CD8 clonotypes in ibrutinib-treated CLL. Worth noting for this clone: The target antigen is unknown.

Repertoires were generated with immunoSEQ multiplex PCR, while TCRdb's copy carries only in-frame clones and drops some. The table includes approximately 60,000 clones, roughly 54% detected once. Notes on the study in general: Under treatment, the uncommon public clonotypes either contracted or remained stable.

The CDR3 has 16 amino acids. V trimming: 6 bases; J trimming: 6 bases; junction bases outside the gene matches: 10. In germline, CDR1 is MNHEY, CDR2 SMNVEV (reference sequence). The genes are TRBV27 and TRBJ1-6; 8 bases fit TRBD1. Sequences were derived from PBMCs, sampled at disease progression, from a patient treated with ibrutinib. The source is a human donor with chronic lymphocytic leukemia. CDR3 sequence reads: CASSLGPGQANSPLHF. CDR3 in DNA: TGTGCCAGCAGCTTGGGTCCGGGACAGGCTAATTCACCCCTCCACTTT.